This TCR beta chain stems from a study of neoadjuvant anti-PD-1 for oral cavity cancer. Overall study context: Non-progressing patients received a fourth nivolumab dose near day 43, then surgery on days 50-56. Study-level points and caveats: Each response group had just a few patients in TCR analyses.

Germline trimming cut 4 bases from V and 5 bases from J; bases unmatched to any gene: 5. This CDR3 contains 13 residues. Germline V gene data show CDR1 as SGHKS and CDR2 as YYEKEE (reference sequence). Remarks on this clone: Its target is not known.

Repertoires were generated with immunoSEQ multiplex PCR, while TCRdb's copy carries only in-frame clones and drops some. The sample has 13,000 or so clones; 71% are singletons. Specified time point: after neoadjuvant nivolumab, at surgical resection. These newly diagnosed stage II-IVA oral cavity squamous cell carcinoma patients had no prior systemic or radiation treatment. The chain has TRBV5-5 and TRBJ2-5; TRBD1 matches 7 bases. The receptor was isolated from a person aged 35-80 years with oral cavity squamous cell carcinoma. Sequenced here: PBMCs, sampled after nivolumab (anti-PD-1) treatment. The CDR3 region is CASSQTGPETQYF. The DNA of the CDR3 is TGTGCCAGCAGCCAGACAGGGCCGGAGACCCAGTACTTC.